Following are 18 T cell receptor beta chains from one sample sequenced in a study of blood T cell repertoires in COVID-19. TCRdb's copy holds only in-frame clones and misses some; the assay was immunoSEQ multiplex PCR. The table shows 200,000 to 300,000 clones, with roughly 91% occurring only once. The sequencing sample was made of PBMCs or T cells enriched from blood (not recorded which). The receptors were sampled from a middle-aged man who had recovered from COVID-19.

The chain carries TRBV29-1 and TRBJ2-3, with 8 bases aligning to TRBD1. V shed 6 bases, J shed 2 bases, and the junction held 13 bases outside the gene matches. This CDR3 region has 16 residues. Germline-derived CDR1 and CDR2 are SQVTM and ANQGSEA. The CDR3 loop is CSVQGQGAAPTDTQYF. As DNA, the CDR3 is TGCAGCGTCCAAGGACAGGGAGCGGCACCCACAGATACGCAGTATTTT.

This clone was detected only once. This chain uses TRBV7-7 with TRBJ2-7; D not resolved. Trimming removed 1 base from V and 3 bases from J, with 7 bases in between. Germline CDR1 is SSHAT and CDR2 is FNYEAQ (reference sequence). The CDR3 totals 13 residues. The CDR3 nucleotides are TGTGCCAGCAGCTTAGTATTCGGCTACGAGCAGTACTTC. This encodes CASSLVFGYEQYF.

This sequence joins TRBV11-2 and TRBJ2-3, with 13 bases matching TRBD2. Unmatched junction bases numbered 5, after V lost 5 bases and J lost 0 bases. The germline gives CDR1 SGHAT, CDR2 FQNNGV. There are 17 residues in the CDR3. The CDR3 is CASSIRLAGGSTDTQYF. The DNA of the CDR3 is TGTGCCAGCAGCATAAGACTAGCGGGGGGTAGCACAGATACGCAGTATTTT.

CDR3: CASSPSGQNYNSPLHF. The CDR3, as DNA: TGTGCCAGCAGCCCTTCCGGACAGAACTATAATTCACCCCTCCACTTT. The rearrangement links TRBV5-5 to TRBJ1-6, with TRBD1 as a possible D gene (6 bases). CDR1 is SGHKS, CDR2 YYEKEE, per germline (reference sequence). CDR3 length equals 16 residues. V was pared by 4 bases and J by 3 bases, with 14 bases between.

The chain couples TRBV7-9 to TRBJ1-5; 7 bases align to TRBD1. Germline CDR1 and CDR2: SEHNR and FQNEAQ (reference sequence). The J segment lost 7 bases and the V segment lost 1 base, leaving 4 bases of the junction unmatched. This CDR3 is built from 14 residues. The CDR3 protein is CASSLGQGEQPQHF. CDR3 in DNA: TGTGCCAGCAGCTTAGGGCAGGGGGAACAGCCCCAGCATTTT.

This chain connects TRBV28 to TRBJ1-5; TRBD1 aligns across 8 bases. The J segment lost 6 bases and the V segment lost 6 bases, leaving 10 bases of the junction unmatched. Germline V lookup: CDR1 MDHEN, CDR2 SYDVKM. The CDR3 is made up of 15 amino acids. In DNA, the CDR3 is TGTGCCAGCAGCTCGACAGGGGATGCGTTTCAGCCCCAGCATTTT. Translating it yields CASSSTGDAFQPQHF. Together with reference TRBV28 and TRBJ1-5, the CDR3 gives the full variable domain: DVKVTQSSRYLVKRTGEKVFLECVQDMDHENMFWYRQDPGLGLRLIYFSYDVKMKEKGDIPEGYSVSREKKERFSLILESASTNQTSMYLCASSSTGDAFQPQHFGDGTRLSIL.

This rearrangement joins TRBV7-2 to TRBJ1-5; possible D gene TRBD1, 6 bases. The germline V and J ends were trimmed by 5 bases and 0 bases, with 11 bases remaining between them. Per the germline V gene, CDR1 is SGHTA and CDR2 is FQGNSA. The CDR3 length is 15 residues. As DNA, the CDR3 is TGTGCCAGCAGCCCGGACAGAATTAGCAATCAGCCCCAGCATTTT. This sequence encodes CASSPDRISNQPQHF.

The chain recombines TRBV7-9 with TRBJ2-1; TRBD2 matches 14 bases. Germline CDR1 reads SEHNR; CDR2 reads FQNEAQ (reference sequence). V trimming: 4 bases; J trimming: 6 bases; junction bases outside the gene matches: 5. The CDR3 is 16 residues long. This chain's CDR3 is CASSSGLAGGPNEQFF. The DNA of the CDR3 is TGTGCCAGCAGCTCTGGACTAGCGGGAGGACCCAATGAGCAGTTCTTC.

The chain carries TRBV6-5 and TRBJ2-1, with a weak D call TRBD2 (7 bases). The CDR3 sequence is 15 residues long. From germline, CDR1 is MNHEY and CDR2 SVGAGI. Trimming took 6 bases from V and 7 from J, leaving 19 bases between them. DNA of the CDR3: TGTGCCAGCAGGTATAGGGGGGAGGGTGTTAATGAGCAGTTCTTC. Protein sequence: CASRYRGEGVNEQFF.

This chain connects TRBV27 to TRBJ2-1, with 10 bases matching TRBD2. The junction had 4 bases not matched to a gene; V was cut back by 2 bases and J by 6 bases. The CDR3 contains 15 residues. Germline CDR1 reads MNHEY; CDR2 reads SMNVEV (reference sequence). The CDR3 DNA follows: TGTGCCAGCAGTTTAGCTAGCGGGAGATTCAATGAGCAGTTCTTC. Encoded protein: CASSLASGRFNEQFF.

The chain employs TRBV5-1 and TRBJ2-2, with 11 nucleotides matching TRBD1. CDR1 SGHRS and CDR2 YFSETQ come from the germline V gene. Losses at the gene ends were 5 bases for V and 5 bases for J; bases not matched to a gene: 8. The CDR3 is 16 residues long. The CDR3: CASRTTGTGGTGELFF. CDR3 nucleotides: TGCGCCAGCAGGACAACCGGGACAGGGGGGACCGGGGAGCTGTTTTTT.

The chain joins TRBV4-1 to TRBJ1-4; D unresolved. V lost 1 base and J lost 10, with 13 bases in between. This CDR3 has 14 residues. Germline V gene lookup returns CDR1 MGHRA and CDR2 YSYEKL. The CDR3 sequence is CASSQVDNASKLFF. DNA for the CDR3: TGCGCCAGCAGCCAAGTAGATAATGCCTCAAAACTGTTTTTT.

This clone showed up just a few times. The V call is TRBV7-8, the J call TRBJ2-1; D remains ambiguous. The CDR3 has 13 residues. Trimming removed 3 bases from V and 7 bases from J, with 10 bases in between. Germline values: CDR1 SGHVS, CDR2 FQNEAQ. CDR3 protein: CASSLGRSNEQFF. The CDR3 DNA reads TGTGCCAGCAGCTTGGGCCGGTCGAATGAGCAGTTCTTC.

The J gene is TRBJ1-2, the V gene TRBV10-3; D gene uncertain. The CDR3 is 13 amino acids. The germline CDR1 and CDR2 sequences are ENHRY and SYGVKD. V lost 0 bases, J lost 8 bases, and 10 bases lay in between. Written as DNA, the CDR3 is TGTGCCATCAGTGAGTCGGAGCCGACCGGCTACACCTTC. Amino acid sequence: CAISESEPTGYTF.

The chain has TRBV18 and TRBJ1-2; D not certain. The CDR3 length is 13 residues. Germline CDR1 and CDR2: KGHSH and LQKENI. Trimming pared 2 bases from V and 2 bases from J, leaving 6 bases between. CDR3 sequence (DNA): TGTGCCAGCTCACCAGACATAAACTATGGCTACACCTTC. Residues: CASSPDINYGYTF.

This chain links TRBV7-3 with TRBJ2-3; TRBD2 aligns across 12 bases. Germline trimming cut 5 bases from V and 4 bases from J; bases unmatched to any gene: 4. CDR1 SGHTA and CDR2 FQGTGA come from the germline V gene. The CDR3 extends over 15 amino acids. The CDR3 nucleotides are TGTGCCAGCAGCCCACGACTAGCGGGGGCAGATACGCAGTATTTT. Amino acid sequence: CASSPRLAGADTQYF. Drawing the rest from reference TRBV7-3 and TRBJ2-3, the complete variable domain is GAGVSQTPSNKVTEKGKYVELRCDPISGHTALYWYRQSLGQGPEFLIYFQGTGAADDSGLPNDRFFAVRPEGSVSTLKIQRTERGDSAVYLCASSPRLAGADTQYFGPGTRLTVL.

This sequence joins TRBV28 and TRBJ2-7; 7 bases agree with TRBD1. Germline V gene lookup returns CDR1 MDHEN and CDR2 SYDVKM. The ends lost 2 bases at V and 3 bases at J; junction bases unmatched: 7. The CDR3 extends over 15 amino acids. The CDR3 nucleotides read TGTGCCAGCAGTTTAAGGGGGCAGAGAATCTACGAGCAGTACTTC. Translated: CASSLRGQRIYEQYF. The full variable domain, rest sourced from reference TRBV28 and TRBJ2-7, is DVKVTQSSRYLVKRTGEKVFLECVQDMDHENMFWYRQDPGLGLRLIYFSYDVKMKEKGDIPEGYSVSREKKERFSLILESASTNQTSMYLCASSLRGQRIYEQYFGPGTRLTVT.

The V and J genes are TRBV12-3 or TRBV12-4 and TRBJ1-5; D remains unclear. Trimming pared 3 bases from V and 6 bases from J, leaving 6 bases between. The CDR3 runs to 12 residues. CDR3 DNA: TGTGCCAGCAGTTTTTCAGTTCAGCCCCAGCATTTT. This encodes CASSFSVQPQHF.